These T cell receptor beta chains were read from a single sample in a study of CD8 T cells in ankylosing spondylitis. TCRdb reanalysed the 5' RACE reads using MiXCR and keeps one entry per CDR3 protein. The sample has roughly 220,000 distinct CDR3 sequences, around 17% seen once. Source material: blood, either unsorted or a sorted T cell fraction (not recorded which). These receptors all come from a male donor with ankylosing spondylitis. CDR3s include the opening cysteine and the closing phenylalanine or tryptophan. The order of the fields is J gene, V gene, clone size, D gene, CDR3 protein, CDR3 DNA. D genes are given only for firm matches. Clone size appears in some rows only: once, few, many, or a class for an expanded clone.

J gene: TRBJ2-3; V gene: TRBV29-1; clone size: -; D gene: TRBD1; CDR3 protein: CSVEAPVTGRTDTQYF; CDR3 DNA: TGCAGCGTTGAAGCCCCCGTGACAGGGCGCACAGATACGCAGTATTTT
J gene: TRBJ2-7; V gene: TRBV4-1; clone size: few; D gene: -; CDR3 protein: CASSQEQKSYEQYF; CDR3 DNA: TGCGCCAGCAGCCAGGAACAGAAATCCTACGAGCAGTACTTC
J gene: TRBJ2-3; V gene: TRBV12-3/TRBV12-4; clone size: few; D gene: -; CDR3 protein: CASNHPQGVRTDTQYF; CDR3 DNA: TGTGCCAGCAACCACCCACAGGGAGTGAGGACAGATACGCAGTATTTT
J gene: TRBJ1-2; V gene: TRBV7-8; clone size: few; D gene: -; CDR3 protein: CASSLAGQSPLYGYTF; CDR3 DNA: TGTGCCAGCAGCTTAGCTGGACAGTCCCCTCTCTATGGCTACACCTTC
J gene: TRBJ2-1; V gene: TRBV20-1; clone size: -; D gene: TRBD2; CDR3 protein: CSARDGGNEQFF; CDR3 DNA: TGCAGTGCTAGAGACGGGGGGAATGAGCAGTTCTTC
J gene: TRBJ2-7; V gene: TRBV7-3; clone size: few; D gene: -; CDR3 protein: CASSDRGGLDEQYF; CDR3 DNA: TGTGCCAGCAGCGATAGAGGGGGGTTGGACGAGCAGTACTTC
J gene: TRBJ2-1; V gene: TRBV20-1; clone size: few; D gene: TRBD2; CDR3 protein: CSASPGLAGGLGPYNEQFF; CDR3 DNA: TGCAGTGCTAGTCCCGGACTAGCGGGAGGGCTCGGCCCCTACAATGAGCAGTTCTTC
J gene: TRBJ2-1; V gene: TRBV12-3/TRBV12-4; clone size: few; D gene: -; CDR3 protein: CASSRTLFSSYNEQFF; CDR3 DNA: TGTGCCAGCAGTCGGACACTATTTAGCTCCTACAATGAGCAGTTCTTC
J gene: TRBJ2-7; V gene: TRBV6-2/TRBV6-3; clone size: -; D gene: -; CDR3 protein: CASSPHFYTDSYEQYF; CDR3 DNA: TGTGCCAGCAGTCCGCATTTCTACACCGACTCCTACGAGCAGTACTTC
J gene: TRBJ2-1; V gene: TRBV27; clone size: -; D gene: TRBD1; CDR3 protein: CASSLITGQSYNEQFF; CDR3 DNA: TGTGCCAGCAGTTTAATTACGGGACAGTCCTACAATGAGCAGTTCTTC
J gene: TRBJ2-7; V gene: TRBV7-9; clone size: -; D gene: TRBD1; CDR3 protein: CASSLAGQYSEQYF; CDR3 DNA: TGTGCCAGCAGCTTAGCGGGACAGTATAGCGAGCAGTACTTC
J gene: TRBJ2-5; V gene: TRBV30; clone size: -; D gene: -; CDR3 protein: CAWNPGHQETQYF; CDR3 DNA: TGTGCCTGGAATCCGGGTCATCAAGAGACCCAGTACTTC
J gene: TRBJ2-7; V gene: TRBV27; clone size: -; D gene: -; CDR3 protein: CASSLREARYEQYF; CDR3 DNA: TGTGCCAGCAGTTTAAGAGAGGCGCGTTACGAGCAGTACTTC
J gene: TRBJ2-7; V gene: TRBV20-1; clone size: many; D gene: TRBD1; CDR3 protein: CSARVPGQGQYEQYF; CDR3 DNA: TGCAGTGCTAGAGTCCCGGGACAGGGCCAGTACGAGCAGTACTTC
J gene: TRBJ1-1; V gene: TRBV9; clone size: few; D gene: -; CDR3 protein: CASTVGDSLNTEAFF; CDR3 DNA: TGTGCCAGCACCGTGGGAGACAGCTTGAACACTGAAGCTTTCTTT
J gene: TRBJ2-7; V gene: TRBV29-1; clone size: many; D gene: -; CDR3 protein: CSVPGRSSYEQYF; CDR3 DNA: TGCAGCGTACCGGGCCGCAGCTCCTACGAGCAGTACTTC
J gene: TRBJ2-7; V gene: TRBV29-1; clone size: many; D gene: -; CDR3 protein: CSVQPTGPSSYEQYF; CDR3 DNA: TGCAGCGTTCAGCCGACTGGACCGTCCTCCTACGAGCAGTACTTC
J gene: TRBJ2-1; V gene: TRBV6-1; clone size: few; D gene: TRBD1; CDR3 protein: CASSEAPDRASNEQFF; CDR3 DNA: TGTGCCAGCAGTGAAGCTCCCGACAGGGCCAGCAATGAGCAGTTCTTC
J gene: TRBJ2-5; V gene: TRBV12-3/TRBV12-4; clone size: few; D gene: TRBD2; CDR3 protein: CASSLFERGEETQYF; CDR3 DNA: TGTGCCAGCAGTTTGTTCGAGCGGGGGGAGGAGACCCAGTACTTC
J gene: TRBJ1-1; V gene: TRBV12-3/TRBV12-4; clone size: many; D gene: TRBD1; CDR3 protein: CASSFSGGTEAFF; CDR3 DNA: TGTGCCAGCAGTTTCTCAGGGGGTACTGAAGCTTTCTTT